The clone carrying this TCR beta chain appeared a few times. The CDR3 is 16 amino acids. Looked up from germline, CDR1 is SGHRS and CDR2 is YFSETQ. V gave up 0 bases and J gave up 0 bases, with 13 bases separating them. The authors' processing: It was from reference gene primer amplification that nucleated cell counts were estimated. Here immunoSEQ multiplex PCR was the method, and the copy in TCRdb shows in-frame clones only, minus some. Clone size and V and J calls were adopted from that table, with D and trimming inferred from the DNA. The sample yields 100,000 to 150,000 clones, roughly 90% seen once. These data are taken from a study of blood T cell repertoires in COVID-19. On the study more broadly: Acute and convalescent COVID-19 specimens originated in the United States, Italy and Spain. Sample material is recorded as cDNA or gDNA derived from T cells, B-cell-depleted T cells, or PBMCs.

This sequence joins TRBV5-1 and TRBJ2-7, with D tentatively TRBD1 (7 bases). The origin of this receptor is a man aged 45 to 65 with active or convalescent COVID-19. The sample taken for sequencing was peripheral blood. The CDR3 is CASSLGGAGGSYEQYF. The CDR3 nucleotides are TGCGCCAGCAGCTTGGGCGGGGCAGGGGGCTCCTACGAGCAGTACTTC.